This T cell receptor beta chain appears in the sequencing data of a study of early stage breast cancer tumors. Study as a whole: Of 15 to 20 invasive breast tumors, about a dozen were hormone receptor-positive, HER2-negative. Among approximately 12 ER+/PR+/HER2- tumors, eight were ductal, four lobular.

The method was immunoSEQ multiplex PCR; TCRdb's version includes in-frame clones alone and lacks a portion of them. The repertoire has tens of thousands of clones, about 68% of them found once; the top ten carry under 7%. The receptor's source is a person between 55 and 70 years old with breast cancer. Sequencing was done on a sample of blood.

The CDR3 nucleotides read TGTGCCAGCAGCTTGGACTTAAAGGGGGCCAACTACGAGCAGTACTTC. This translates into CASSLDLKGANYEQYF. The chain joins TRBV5-4 to TRBJ2-7, with 7 nucleotides matching TRBD1. V shed 0 bases and J 3 bases; nucleotides not matched to a gene: 9. Germline loops: CDR1 SGHNT, CDR2 YYREEE (reference sequence). The CDR3 is 16 amino acids.